This TCR beta chain was profiled in a study of cytomegalovirus exposure and HLA in healthy donors. Study-wide results and limits: A later analysis linked a missense DCLRE1C variant to TCR beta V- and J-gene trimming. Donor immune exposure was known only as CMV serostatus. Donors belonging to an Asian-associated ancestry cluster reportedly showed fewer N-insertions in productive TCRs than the roughly 670-donor mean, according to what a later analysis found. There were about 160 TCR beta chains listed as cytomegalovirus-associated.

The CDR3 runs to 14 residues. About this clone: Its target is unknown.

PCR employed 60 Vbeta and 13 Jbeta primers. Profiled with immunoSEQ multiplex PCR; TCRdb holds only in-frame clones, not every one. The table includes some 90,000 clones, around 80% detected once. This clonotype originated in a male donor in good health and CMV-seropositive. The genes are TRBV21-1 and TRBJ2-7; no DNA check was done on the table's D call, TRBD2. TRBV21-1 is annotated as a pseudogene. Sequenced: PBMCs. The CDR3 protein is CASTLSGRFYEQYF. The CDR3 nucleotides are TGTGCCAGCACCCTCAGCGGGAGGTTTTACGAGCAGTACTTC.